This T cell receptor (beta chain) was captured in a study of blood T cell repertoires in COVID-19. Study in general: Spain, Italy and the United States supplied samples that represented acute and convalescent COVID-19. Sample material is recorded as cDNA or gDNA derived from T cells, B-cell-depleted T cells, or PBMCs.

J lost 7 bases, V lost 3 bases, and 9 bases had no gene match. CDR3 size: 14 residues. CDR1 is KGHSH and CDR2 is LQKENI in the germline V gene. In the original analysis: Reference gene primers were amplified, and this amplification served to estimate nucleated cell counts. TCRdb's copy holds only in-frame clones and misses some; the assay was immunoSEQ multiplex PCR. The DNA gave D and trimming, while V, J and clone size come from that table. The table includes around 290,000 clones, roughly 91% detected once. The sequence came from a woman aged 55-69 years in a cohort exposed to, infected with or recovered from COVID-19 (not recorded which). The chain links TRBV18 to TRBJ2-7; 7 bases map to TRBD1. Sequenced: PBMCs or T cells enriched from blood (not recorded which). CDR3 residues: CASSPTGPLREQYF. The CDR3 nucleotides read TGTGCCAGCTCACCGACAGGGCCCCTGAGGGAGCAGTACTTC.